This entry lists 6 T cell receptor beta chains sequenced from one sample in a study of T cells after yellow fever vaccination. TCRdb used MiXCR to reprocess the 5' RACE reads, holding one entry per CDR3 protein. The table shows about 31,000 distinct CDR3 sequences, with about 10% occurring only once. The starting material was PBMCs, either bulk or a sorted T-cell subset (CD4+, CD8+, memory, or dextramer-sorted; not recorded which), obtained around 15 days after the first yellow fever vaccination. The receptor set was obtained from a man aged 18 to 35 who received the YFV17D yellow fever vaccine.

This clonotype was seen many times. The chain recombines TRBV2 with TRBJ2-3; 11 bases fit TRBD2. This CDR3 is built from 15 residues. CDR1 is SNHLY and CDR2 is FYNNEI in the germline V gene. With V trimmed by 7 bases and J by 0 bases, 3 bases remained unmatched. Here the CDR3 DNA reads TGTGCCAGCAACAGACTAGCGGGGAGCACAGATACGCAGTATTTT. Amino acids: CASNRLAGSTDTQYF.

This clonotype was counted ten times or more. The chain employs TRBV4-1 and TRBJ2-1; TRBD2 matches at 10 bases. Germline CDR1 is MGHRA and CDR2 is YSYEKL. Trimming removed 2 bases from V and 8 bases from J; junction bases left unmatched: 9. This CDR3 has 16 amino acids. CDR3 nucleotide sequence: TGCGCCAGCAGCCAACCAGCGGGGGGGCTCTTGGATGAGCAGTTCTTC. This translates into CASSQPAGGLLDEQFF.

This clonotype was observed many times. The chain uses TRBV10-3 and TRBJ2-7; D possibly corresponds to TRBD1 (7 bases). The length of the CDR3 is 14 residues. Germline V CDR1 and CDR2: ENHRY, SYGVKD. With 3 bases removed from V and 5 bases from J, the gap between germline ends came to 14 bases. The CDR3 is CAISDAGQSHEQYF. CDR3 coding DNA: TGTGCCATCAGTGATGCGGGACAGTCCCACGAGCAGTACTTC.

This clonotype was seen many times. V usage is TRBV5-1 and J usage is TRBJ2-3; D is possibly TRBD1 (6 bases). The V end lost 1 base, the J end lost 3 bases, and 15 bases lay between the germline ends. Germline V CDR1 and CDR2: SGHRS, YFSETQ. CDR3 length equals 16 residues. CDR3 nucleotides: TGCGCCAGCAGCTTGATGTCAGGGGATCAGACAGATACGCAGTATTTT. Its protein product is CASSLMSGDQTDTQYF.

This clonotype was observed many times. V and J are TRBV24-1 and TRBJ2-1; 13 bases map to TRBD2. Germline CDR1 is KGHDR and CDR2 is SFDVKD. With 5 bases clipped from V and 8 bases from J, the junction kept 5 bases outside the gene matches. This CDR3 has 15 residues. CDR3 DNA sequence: TGTGCCACCAGTGGGCGGACTAGCGGGGGTTATGAGCAGTTCTTC. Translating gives CATSGRTSGGYEQFF.

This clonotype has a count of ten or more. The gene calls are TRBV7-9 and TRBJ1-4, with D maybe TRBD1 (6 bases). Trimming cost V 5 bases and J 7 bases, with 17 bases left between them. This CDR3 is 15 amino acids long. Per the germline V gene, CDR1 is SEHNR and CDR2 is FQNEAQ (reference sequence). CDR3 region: CASSRGGRDPEKLFF. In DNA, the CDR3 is TGTGCCAGCAGCCGCGGGGGCAGGGACCCTGAAAAACTGTTTTTT.